These 17 T cell receptor beta chains originate from one sample sequenced in a study of blood T cell repertoires in COVID-19. TCRdb's table, derived via immunoSEQ multiplex PCR, lists solely in-frame clones and lacks some. Of 210,000 or so clones in the sample, 70% to 85% are singletons; the top ten hold approximately 13%. Material: peripheral blood. All receptors derive from a man in his fifties who had recovered from COVID-19.

This clone was found a few times. The chain links TRBV29-1 to TRBJ2-3, with D perhaps TRBD2 (6 bases). This CDR3 has 13 amino acids. The V gene's germline CDR1 is SQVTM and CDR2 ANQGSEA. V shed 7 bases and J shed 6 bases, with 17 bases lying between them. In DNA, the CDR3 is TGCAGCGCCAAAAGGCACGGAGGGGATACGCAGTATTTT. Translating gives CSAKRHGGDTQYF.

The V gene is TRBV3-1 (or the pseudogene TRBV3-2), the J gene TRBJ2-7; 9 bases are a match to TRBD1. Germline values: CDR1 LGHDT, CDR2 YNNKEL (reference sequence). Trimming cost V 4 bases and J 2 bases; bases outside gene matches: 9. This CDR3 has 16 amino acids. The CDR3: CASSPNDRGAAYEQYF. CDR3 nucleotide sequence: TGTGCCAGCAGCCCAAACGACAGGGGGGCGGCCTACGAGCAGTACTTC.

This chain connects TRBV29-1 to TRBJ2-5; 9 positions agree with TRBD1. The CDR3 extends over 14 amino acids. Germline CDR1 SQVTM, CDR2 ANQGSEA. The trim removed 7 bases at V and 6 bases at J, leaving 12 bases unmatched. The CDR3 DNA follows: TGCAGCGACCGAGGGACAGGGTGGGGCCAGACCCAGTACTTC. It specifies CSDRGTGWGQTQYF. The full variable domain, rest sourced from reference TRBV29-1 and TRBJ2-5, is SAVISQKPSRDICQRGTSLTIQCQVDSQVTMMFWYRQQPGQSLTLIATANQGSEATYESGFVIDKFPISRPNLTFSTLTVSNMSPEDSSIYLCSDRGTGWGQTQYFGPGTRLLVL.

CDR3 loop: CASSPRTSGRAKETQYF. CDR3 sequence (DNA): TGTGCCAGCAGCCCAAGGACTAGCGGGAGGGCGAAGGAGACCCAGTACTTC. This sequence joins TRBV21-1 and TRBJ2-5; TRBD2 reflects the table's D call only, with no check against the DNA. TRBV21-1 constitutes a pseudogene. This CDR3 has 17 amino acids.

The V call is TRBV12-3 or TRBV12-4, the J call TRBJ2-7, with D hard to call. CDR3 length: 12 residues. With 0 bases removed from V and 6 bases from J, the gap between germline ends came to 6 bases. CDR3 region: CASSLAPGEQYF. As DNA, the CDR3 is TGTGCCAGCAGTTTAGCCCCGGGCGAGCAGTACTTC.

The rearrangement links TRBV2 to TRBJ2-3; D not certain. V was trimmed by 5 bases and J by 0 bases, leaving 3 bases between them. This CDR3 is 12 amino acids long. Germline CDR1 and CDR2: SNHLY and FYNNEI. In DNA, the CDR3 is TGTGCCAGCAGTCTCAGCACAGATACGCAGTATTTT. This gives the protein CASSLSTDTQYF.

The gene calls are TRBV7-6 and TRBJ1-1; a possible D gene is TRBD1 (5 bases). With 4 bases removed from V and 4 bases from J, the gap between germline ends came to 16 bases. The CDR3 covers 15 residues. Germline lookup yields CDR1 SGHVS and CDR2 FNYEAQ. This CDR3 reads CASSSSLWGGTEAFF. Written as DNA, the CDR3 is TGTGCCAGCAGCTCATCTCTTTGGGGGGGCACTGAAGCTTTCTTT. Full variable domain (missing parts from reference TRBV7-6 and TRBJ1-1): GAGVSQSPRYKVTKRGQDVALRCDPISGHVSLYWYRQALGQGPEFLTYFNYEAQQDKSGLPNDRFSAERPEGSISTLTIQRTEQRDSAMYRCASSSSLWGGTEAFFGQGTRLTVV.

This clone was counted only a few times. The genes are TRBV4-2 and TRBJ2-3, with TRBD2 identical over 11 bases. Per the germline V gene, CDR1 is LGHNA and CDR2 is YNFKEQ. With V trimmed by 1 base and J by 5 bases, 14 bases remained unmatched. The CDR3 is 19 amino acids. CDR3 bases: TGTGCCAGCAGCCAAGTTGGGCTAGCGGGAGGAAGGGAGGGAGATACGCAGTATTTT. Translating gives CASSQVGLAGGREGDTQYF.

The chain employs TRBV10-2 and TRBJ1-5; 7 positions match TRBD1. Germline-derived CDR1 and CDR2 are WSHSY and SAAADI. V gave up 8 bases and J gave up 5 bases; unmatched junction bases: 9. The length of the CDR3 is 14 residues. The CDR3 reads CASGLDRADQPQHF. CDR3 DNA: TGCGCCAGCGGCCTTGACAGGGCGGATCAGCCCCAGCATTTT.

The chain joins TRBV6-6 to TRBJ2-7, with D possibly being TRBD1 (6 bases). This CDR3 is 14 amino acids long. Germline V lookup: CDR1 MNHNY, CDR2 SVGAGI (reference sequence). V was cut by 5 bases and J by 2 bases, with 13 bases left in between. The CDR3 loop is CASSTTGSAYEQYF. The CDR3 region has the DNA TGTGCCAGCAGTACAACAGGGTCGGCCTACGAGCAGTACTTC.

The gene calls are TRBV3-1 (or the pseudogene TRBV3-2) and TRBJ2-7; perhaps TRBD2 as D (6 bases). The CDR3 has 15 residues. Trimming shortened V by 2 bases and J by 1 base, and 12 bases separated the two germline ends. The germline CDR1 and CDR2 sequences are LGHDT and YNNKEL (reference sequence). The CDR3 DNA reads TGTGCCAGCAGCCAATGGGCTAGCGTGTCCTACGAGCAGTACTTC. Translated: CASSQWASVSYEQYF.

This clone was counted only a few times. The V gene is TRBV7-2, the J gene TRBJ2-5; TRBD1 is a possible D gene (5 bases). V lost 4 bases and J 0 bases, leaving 9 bases between the germline ends. Looked up from germline, CDR1 is SGHTA and CDR2 is FQGNSA. The CDR3 is made up of 14 amino acids. CDR3: CASSSRQYQETQYF. DNA for the CDR3: TGTGCCAGCAGCTCCCGACAGTACCAAGAGACCCAGTACTTC.

The chain couples TRBV5-6 to TRBJ2-3; TRBD1 aligns across 9 bases. This CDR3 has 18 amino acids. Germline-derived CDR1 and CDR2 are SGHDT and YYEEEE. V shed 3 bases and J 1 base; nucleotides not matched to a gene: 12. The CDR3 reads CASSWGSGTGYRTDTQYF. The CDR3 nucleotides read TGTGCCAGCAGCTGGGGTTCCGGGACAGGGTATCGCACAGATACGCAGTATTTT.

The chain joins TRBV4-1 to TRBJ2-3; 8 bases are a match to TRBD2. V trimming: 4 bases; J trimming: 2 bases; junction bases outside the gene matches: 5. Per the germline V gene, CDR1 is MGHRA and CDR2 is YSYEKL. This CDR3 has 15 residues. CDR3 bases: TGCGCCAGCAGCCGCCTTGGACTAGCCACAGATACGCAGTATTTT. This encodes CASSRLGLATDTQYF.

This clone showed up just once. V and J are TRBV7-3 and TRBJ2-6; the D gene is possibly TRBD1 (5 bases). In germline, CDR1 is SGHTA, CDR2 FQGTGA. CDR3 size: 16 residues. Trimming left V 2 bases short and J 4 bases short, with 12 bases between. CDR3 DNA sequence: TGTGCCAGCAGCTTAGCCAGGGATCCAGGGGCCAACGTCCTGACTTTC. Protein: CASSLARDPGANVLTF.

The V gene is TRBV6-5, the J gene TRBJ1-5; 8 positions match TRBD1. This CDR3 is 13 amino acids long. Per germline, CDR1 MNHEY and CDR2 SVGAGI. V was clipped by 6 bases and J by 7 bases; unmatched bases: 5. The CDR3 bases are TGTGCCAGCAGGACAGGGGCCACCCAGCCCCAGCATTTT. Protein product: CASRTGATQPQHF.

DNA for the CDR3: TGCGCCAGCAGTCAGGATCACAGGGGGCCTGGAAACACCATATATTTT. Translating it yields CASSQDHRGPGNTIYF. The V call is TRBV23-1, the J call TRBJ1-3, with 9 positions matching TRBD1. TRBV23-1 carries the ORF label, with uncertain function. Losses at the gene ends were 3 bases for V and 2 bases for J; bases not matched to a gene: 5. This CDR3 contains 16 residues.